Listed below are T cell receptor beta chains from one sample, sequenced in a study of spatial heterogeneity in lung cancer. TCRdb re-called the 5' RACE reads through MiXCR, storing one row per CDR3 protein. In the table there are approximately 56,000 distinct CDR3 sequences, 7.4% of which are singletons. The sample here was PBMCs, taken at follow-up. Source of these receptors: a female donor with early-stage non-small cell lung cancer. Each CDR3 is given with its conserved first and last residue.

cdr3_length: 15; v_call: TRBV9; cdr3_aa: CASSAKTGSSYEQYF
cdr3_length: 13; v_call: TRBV5-1; cdr3_aa: CASSGQGNTEAFF
cdr3_length: 14; v_call: TRBV5-1; cdr3_aa: CASSLEGTRATQYF
cdr3_length: 15; v_call: TRBV7-2; cdr3_aa: CASSLAYRLNTEAFF
cdr3_length: 12; v_call: TRBV7-9; cdr3_aa: CASSRRTDTQYF
cdr3_length: 13; v_call: TRBV11-2; cdr3_aa: CASSLIGGYEQYF
cdr3_length: 13; v_call: TRBV12-3/TRBV12-4; cdr3_aa: CASRSGQGGGYTF
cdr3_length: 14; v_call: TRBV24-1; cdr3_aa: CVTAPGGADEKLFF
cdr3_length: 17; v_call: TRBV5-1; cdr3_aa: CASSFRGEGKGNNEQFF
cdr3_length: 13; v_call: TRBV7-2; cdr3_aa: CASSGGLNNEQFF
cdr3_length: 14; v_call: TRBV9; cdr3_aa: CASSVGGTNNEQFF
cdr3_length: 14; v_call: TRBV6-2/TRBV6-3; cdr3_aa: CASSYRGRITEAFF
cdr3_length: 17; v_call: TRBV9; cdr3_aa: CASSAPPGSSGANVLTF
cdr3_length: 14; v_call: TRBV12-3/TRBV12-4; cdr3_aa: CASSPDRGINTIYF
cdr3_length: 17; v_call: TRBV5-1; cdr3_aa: CASSPGPMTGAYNEQFF
cdr3_length: 16; v_call: TRBV7-9; cdr3_aa: CASSSTRLGYSYEQYF
cdr3_length: 13; v_call: TRBV30; cdr3_aa: CAWTQGIDQPQHF
cdr3_length: 14; v_call: TRBV19; cdr3_aa: CASSIIVNYNEQFF
cdr3_length: 15; v_call: TRBV2; cdr3_aa: CASMEPGYSYNEQFF
cdr3_length: 14; v_call: TRBV20-1; cdr3_aa: CSARDPGGAAEAFF
cdr3_length: 15; v_call: TRBV5-1; cdr3_aa: CASSLGGPSTDTQYF
cdr3_length: 15; v_call: TRBV20-1; cdr3_aa: CSARDYRQGDSPLHF
cdr3_length: 14; v_call: TRBV5-4; cdr3_aa: CASSFLAGGETQYF
cdr3_length: 15; v_call: TRBV4-3; cdr3_aa: CASSPSGGSRLEQFF
cdr3_length: 13; v_call: TRBV5-5; cdr3_aa: CASRTGANYGYTF
cdr3_length: 16; v_call: TRBV28; cdr3_aa: CASILGSASQDTEAFF
cdr3_length: 11; v_call: TRBV12-3/TRBV12-4; cdr3_aa: CASSRSDTQYF
cdr3_length: 13; v_call: TRBV11-2; cdr3_aa: CASSSGQTYEQYF
cdr3_length: 15; v_call: TRBV11-3; cdr3_aa: CASSLDRRSTDTQYF
cdr3_length: 15; v_call: TRBV5-1; cdr3_aa: CASSSPGRGNSPLHF
cdr3_length: 15; v_call: TRBV6-5; cdr3_aa: CASSYSEPGLYGYTF
cdr3_length: 16; v_call: TRBV6-2/TRBV6-3; cdr3_aa: CASSYFVGARTGELFF
cdr3_length: 13; v_call: TRBV20-1; cdr3_aa: CSARQDPYNEQFF
cdr3_length: 15; v_call: TRBV24-1; cdr3_aa: CATSESELSSYEQYF
cdr3_length: 12; v_call: TRBV15; cdr3_aa: CATSRTRQAQFF
cdr3_length: 14; v_call: TRBV6-8; cdr3_aa: CASGTSRQGGEQYF
cdr3_length: 16; v_call: TRBV18; cdr3_aa: CASSPLQQDMNTEAFF
cdr3_length: 16; v_call: TRBV7-2; cdr3_aa: CASSLRRAGTAYEQYF
cdr3_length: 15; v_call: TRBV28; cdr3_aa: CASSSGTGESYEQYF
cdr3_length: 15; v_call: TRBV20-1; cdr3_aa: CSARGLGGHTGELFF
cdr3_length: 15; v_call: TRBV25-1; cdr3_aa: CASSLNRVFDETQYF
cdr3_length: 13; v_call: TRBV5-1; cdr3_aa: CASSRDSPETQYF
cdr3_length: 15; v_call: TRBV7-9; cdr3_aa: CASSLQGAMNTEAFF
cdr3_length: 16; v_call: TRBV3-1; cdr3_aa: CASSQDWKRVVDTQYF
cdr3_length: 15; v_call: TRBV25-1; cdr3_aa: CASSDTGDKANVLTF
cdr3_length: 15; v_call: TRBV10-1; cdr3_aa: CASSETLQRPGELFF
cdr3_length: 14; v_call: TRBV19; cdr3_aa: CASSRTGRPDTQYF
cdr3_length: 14; v_call: TRBV9; cdr3_aa: CASTLVVSYNEQFF
cdr3_length: 12; v_call: TRBV3-1; cdr3_aa: CASSQQGKTQYF
cdr3_length: 14; v_call: TRBV6-6; cdr3_aa: CASSSTTGGASYTF